This is a list of T cell receptor beta chains from one sample in a study of OX40 agonist ivuxolimab in advanced cancers. The table came from immunoSEQ multiplex PCR; TCRdb's copy has only in-frame clones and leaves some out. Among tens of thousands of clones listed, over 70% were seen once. The source was CD4+ or CD8+ T cells sorted from blood, collected in a trial of the OX40 agonist ivuxolimab. The receptors come from an adult with an advanced solid tumor such as melanoma, head and neck, liver or kidney cancer. The CDR3 runs from the conserved cysteine through the conserved F or W. A D gene is named only where the DNA matches it firmly. Clone size is shown for a subset of rows, as once, few, many or a class of expanded clone.

v_call	d_call	j_call	clone_size	cdr3_nt	cdr3_aa
TRBV18	TRBD1	TRBJ2-2	NA	TGTGCCAGCTCACCAGCCGGACAGGAGGTCACCGGGGAGCTGTTTTTT	CASSPAGQEVTGELFF
TRBV25-1	NA	TRBJ2-1	NA	TGTGCCAGCAGTGGTTTGCTAGGCGGAATGCAGTTCTTC	CASSGLLGGMQFF
TRBV4-2	NA	TRBJ1-5	NA	TGTGCCAGCAGCCAAAAGGGGGATAGCAATCAGCCCCAGCATTTT	CASSQKGDSNQPQHF
TRBV19	TRBD2	TRBJ2-5	NA	TGTGCCAGTAGTACGATAACTAGCGGGCAAGAGACCCAGTACTTC	CASSTITSGQETQYF
TRBV6-1	NA	TRBJ1-2	NA	TGTGCCAGCAGATGGGGGGGTAACTATGGCTACACCTTC	CASRWGGNYGYTF
TRBV5-1	NA	TRBJ2-5	NA	TGCGCCAGCAGCCCTGGCGGCCAAGAGACCCAGTACTTC	CASSPGGQETQYF
TRBV2	NA	TRBJ2-7	NA	TGTGCCAGCAGTGTCGGGCCAGCCGAGCAGTACTTC	CASSVGPAEQYF
TRBV7-9	TRBD1	TRBJ2-2	NA	TGTGCCAGCAGTATAGGACAGGGAAACACCGGGGAGCTGTTTTTT	CASSIGQGNTGELFF
TRBV27	TRBD1	TRBJ2-1	NA	TGTGCCAGCAGTATAACCTGGGACAGGGGTTTCGACAATGAGCAGTTCTTC	CASSITWDRGFDNEQFF
TRBV6-5	NA	TRBJ1-1	NA	TGTGCCAGCAGGACCCCCCAGGGGAACACTGAAGCTTTCTTT	CASRTPQGNTEAFF
TRBV2	NA	TRBJ1-1	NA	TGTGCCAGCAGTGAAGCGCCGGTGAGGGAGAACACTGAAGCTTTCTTT	CASSEAPVRENTEAFF
TRBV2	NA	TRBJ1-5	NA	TGTGCCAGCAGTAAAAACAGGGAGACTCAGCCCCAGCATTTT	CASSKNRETQPQHF
TRBV4-1	TRBD2	TRBJ2-5	NA	TGCGCCAGCAGCCCGGCGGGGGGAGAGACCCAGTACTTC	CASSPAGGETQYF
TRBV9	TRBD2	TRBJ2-1	NA	TGTGCCAGCAGCGTAGCAGGTGGACTAGCGGGAGGGCCGGCCTACAATGAGCAGTTCTTC	CASSVAGGLAGGPAYNEQFF
TRBV28	NA	TRBJ2-3	once	TGTGCCAGCAGTTTATCGGCAGTTCGAACAGATACGCAGTATTTT	CASSLSAVRTDTQYF
TRBV19	NA	TRBJ2-2	NA	TGTGCCAGTAGCCCCCGTTCGGGGGTAGAGGGGGAGCTGTTTTTT	CASSPRSGVEGELFF